These T cell receptor beta chains were read from a single sample in a study of T cell responses to AZD1222 COVID-19 vaccine. Assay used: immunoSEQ multiplex PCR; TCRdb lists only in-frame clones, some missing. The sample lists about 140,000 clones; 80% to 95% were seen once. The sample in question was peripheral blood, obtained 28 days after the second AZD1222 dose. Receptors originate from an adult who received the AZD1222 COVID-19 vaccine. Each CDR3 is given with its conserved first and last residue. Each record gives: CDR3 protein, V gene, J gene.

CASSLDNQPQHF,TRBV5-4,TRBJ1-5
CASTQPGSPNYGYTF,TRBV28,TRBJ1-2
CASSQRGGRYRELFF,TRBV7-2,TRBJ2-2
CAWTRQGVVEQFF,TRBV30,TRBJ2-1
CASSYTGDDGPQHF,TRBV6-5,TRBJ1-5
CASSRDLNTEAFF,TRBV19,TRBJ1-1
CASSLGPPGEAFF,TRBV9,TRBJ1-1
CASSRLAGPTDTQYF,TRBV9,TRBJ2-3
CASSSNRGRVFSPLHF,TRBV7-8,TRBJ1-6
CASSILLTGLVFF,TRBV9,TRBJ1-1
CASSTGLANTGELFF,TRBV7-3,TRBJ2-2
CASSVGPDLYGYTF,TRBV9,TRBJ1-2
CASRESAPKGLFF,TRBV28,TRBJ1-4
CASSPGGRRYGYTF,TRBV6-6,TRBJ1-2
CASSSLEGGEQFF,TRBV11-3,TRBJ2-1
CASSELGESNEQFF,TRBV10-2,TRBJ2-1
CSASGTGFGEQFF,TRBV20-1,TRBJ2-1
CASSLTVSGNPNNEQFF,TRBV5-6,TRBJ2-1
CASSLGYQPQHF,TRBV28,TRBJ1-5
CAWSGGGLHQPQHF,TRBV30,TRBJ1-5
CASSVGSNTGELFF,TRBV6-4,TRBJ2-2
CASSPEQGWAFF,TRBV21-1,TRBJ1-1
CASSSNIAQGGRHNEQFF,TRBV6-2/TRBV6-3,TRBJ2-1
CASSSPGDEKLFF,TRBV28,TRBJ1-4
CAISRDRGSYEQYF,TRBV10-3,TRBJ2-7